This T cell receptor beta chain derives from a study of shared clonotypes between healthy human individuals. Points on this clone: Its matching antigen is unknown.

Every donor was a Caucasian adult from Nashville, Tennessee. Study results and limitations: Memory subsets had estimated richness that was generally smaller than that of naive subsets.

Sequencing was performed with immunoSEQ multiplex PCR; in TCRdb, only in-frame clones are kept and a portion is missing. In the table there are hundreds of thousands of clones, around two thirds of which are singletons. Sequencing was done on a sample of memory CD4+ T cells sorted from blood. As to subset: CD45RA-negative fraction. The receptor was isolated from a woman aged 25 to 39 in good health.

The DNA for the CDR3 is TGTGCCAGTTTCCCGGGACAGGATCAGCCCCAGCATTTT. Amino acid sequence: CASFPGQDQPQHF. This chain uses TRBV25-1 with TRBJ1-5, with 8 bases lining up with TRBD1. The V and J ends lost 9 bases and 5 bases, in that order; junction bases with no gene match: 6. This CDR3 has 13 amino acids. Germline CDR1 is MGHDK and CDR2 is SYGVNS.